The source of this T cell receptor beta chain is a study of blood T cell repertoires in COVID-19. About the study: The samples span acute and convalescent COVID-19 from the United States, Italy and Spain. From T cells, B-cell-depleted T cells, or PBMCs came the material, which was cDNA or gDNA.

Per the study methods: Reference gene primer amplification yielded estimated nucleated cell counts. Assay used: immunoSEQ multiplex PCR; TCRdb lists only in-frame clones, some missing. V, J and clone size are taken as reported in that table, and D and trimming were inferred from the DNA itself. The repertoire has some 250,000 clones, around 87% of them found once; the top ten carry less than 4%. Germline assignment: CDR1 SGHRS and CDR2 YFSETQ. The CDR3 sequence is 15 residues long. Losses at the gene ends were 0 bases for V and 4 bases for J; bases not matched to a gene: 3. This clone was observed once.

The source is a woman in her 30s who had recovered from COVID-19. The sequencing input was peripheral blood. The V gene is TRBV5-1, the J gene TRBJ1-4; 7 nucleotides line up with TRBD1. The CDR3 here is CASSLAGTVNEKLFF. In nucleotides, the CDR3 is TGCGCCAGCAGCTTGGCCGGGACAGTTAATGAAAAACTGTTTTTT.